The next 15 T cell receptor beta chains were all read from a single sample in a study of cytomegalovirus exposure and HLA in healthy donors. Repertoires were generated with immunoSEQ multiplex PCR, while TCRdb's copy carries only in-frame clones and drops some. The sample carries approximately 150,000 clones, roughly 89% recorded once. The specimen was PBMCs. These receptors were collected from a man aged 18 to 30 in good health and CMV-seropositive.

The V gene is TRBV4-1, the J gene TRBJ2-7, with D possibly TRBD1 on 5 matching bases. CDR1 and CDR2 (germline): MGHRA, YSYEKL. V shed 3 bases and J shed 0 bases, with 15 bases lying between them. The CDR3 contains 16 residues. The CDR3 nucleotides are TGCGCCAGCAGCCAGGTGGACATGCTCCTCTCCTACGAGCAGTACTTC. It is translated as CASSQVDMLLSYEQYF.

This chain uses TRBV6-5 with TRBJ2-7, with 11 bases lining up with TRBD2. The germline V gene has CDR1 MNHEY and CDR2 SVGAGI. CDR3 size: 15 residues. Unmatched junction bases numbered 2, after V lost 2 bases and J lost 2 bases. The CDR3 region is CASSYDSGRAYEQYF. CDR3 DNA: TGTGCCAGCAGTTACGATAGCGGGAGGGCCTACGAGCAGTACTTC.

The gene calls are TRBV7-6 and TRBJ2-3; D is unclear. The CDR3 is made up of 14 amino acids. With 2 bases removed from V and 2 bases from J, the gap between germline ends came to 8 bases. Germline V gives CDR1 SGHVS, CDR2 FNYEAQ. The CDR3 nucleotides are TGTGCCAGCAGCTTAAACACGATCACAGATACGCAGTATTTT. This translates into CASSLNTITDTQYF.

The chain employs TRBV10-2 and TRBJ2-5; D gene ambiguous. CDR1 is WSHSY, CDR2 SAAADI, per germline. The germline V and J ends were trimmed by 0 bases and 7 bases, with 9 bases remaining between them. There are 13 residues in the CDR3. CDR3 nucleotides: TGCGCCAGCAGTGAGTCTTCCCCAGGGACCCAGTACTTC. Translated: CASSESSPGTQYF.

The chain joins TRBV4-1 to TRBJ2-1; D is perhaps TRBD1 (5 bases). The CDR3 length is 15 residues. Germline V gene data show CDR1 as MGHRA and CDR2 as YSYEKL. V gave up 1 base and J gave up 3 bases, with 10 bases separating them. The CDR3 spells CASSQVLGDYNEQFF. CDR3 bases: TGCGCCAGCAGCCAAGTCCTAGGGGACTACAATGAGCAGTTCTTC.

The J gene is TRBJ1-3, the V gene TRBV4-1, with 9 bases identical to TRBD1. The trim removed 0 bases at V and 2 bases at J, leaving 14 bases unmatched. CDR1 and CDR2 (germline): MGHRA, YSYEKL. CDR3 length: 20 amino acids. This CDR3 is CASSQEAGTGFSDAGNTIYF. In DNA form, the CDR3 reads TGCGCCAGCAGCCAAGAGGCCGGGACAGGGTTCTCTGATGCTGGAAACACCATATATTTT.

The CDR3 protein is CASSLSGPGNTIYF. CDR3 DNA sequence: TGCGCCAGCAGCTTGTCAGGGCCCGGAAACACCATATATTTT. V is TRBV5-1 and J is TRBJ1-3; D perhaps matches TRBD1 (5 bases). The CDR3 totals 14 residues. Trimming took 1 base from V and 4 from J, leaving 9 bases between them. CDR1 and CDR2 (germline): SGHRS, YFSETQ. Filled out from reference TRBV5-1 and TRBJ1-3, the complete variable domain reads KAGVTQTPRYLIKTRGQQVTLSCSPISGHRSVSWYQQTPGQGLQFLFEYFSETQRNKGNFPGRFSGRQFSNSRSEMNVSTLELGDSALYLCASSLSGPGNTIYFGEGSWLTVV.

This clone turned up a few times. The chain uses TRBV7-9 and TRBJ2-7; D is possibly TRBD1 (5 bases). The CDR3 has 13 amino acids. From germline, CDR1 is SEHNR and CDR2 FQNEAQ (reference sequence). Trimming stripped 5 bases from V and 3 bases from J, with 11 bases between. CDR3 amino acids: CASSLDRNYEQYF. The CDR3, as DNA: TGTGCCAGCAGCCTCGACAGAAACTACGAGCAGTACTTC.

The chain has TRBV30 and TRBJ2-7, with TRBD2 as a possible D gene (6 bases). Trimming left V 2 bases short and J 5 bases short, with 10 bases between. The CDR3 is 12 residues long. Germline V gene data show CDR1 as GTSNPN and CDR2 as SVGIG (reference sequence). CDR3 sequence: CAWSIGTHEQYF. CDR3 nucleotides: TGTGCCTGGAGTATCGGGACTCACGAGCAGTACTTC.

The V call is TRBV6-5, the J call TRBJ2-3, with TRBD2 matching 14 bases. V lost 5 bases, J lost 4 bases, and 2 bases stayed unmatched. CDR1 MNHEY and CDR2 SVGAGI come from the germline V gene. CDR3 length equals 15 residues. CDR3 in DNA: TGTGCCAGCAGTCAGACTAGCGGGGGGGCAGATACGCAGTATTTT. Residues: CASSQTSGGADTQYF.

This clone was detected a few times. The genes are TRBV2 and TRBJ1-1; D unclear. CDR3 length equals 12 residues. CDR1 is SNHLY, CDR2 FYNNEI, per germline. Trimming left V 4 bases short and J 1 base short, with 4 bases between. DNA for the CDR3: TGTGCCAGCAGTGCCTCGAACACTGAAGCTTTCTTT. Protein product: CASSASNTEAFF. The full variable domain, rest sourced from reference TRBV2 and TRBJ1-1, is EPEVTQTPSHQVTQMGQEVILRCVPISNHLYFYWYRQILGQKVEFLVSFYNNEISEKSEIFDDQFSVERPDGSNFTLKIRSTKLEDSAMYFCASSASNTEAFFGQGTRLTVV.

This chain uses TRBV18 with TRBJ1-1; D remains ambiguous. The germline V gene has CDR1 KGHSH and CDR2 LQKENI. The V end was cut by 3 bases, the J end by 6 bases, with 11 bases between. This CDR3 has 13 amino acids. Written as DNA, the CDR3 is TGTGCCAGCTCACCTCCGATGCAGTCTGAAGCTTTCTTT. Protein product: CASSPPMQSEAFF.

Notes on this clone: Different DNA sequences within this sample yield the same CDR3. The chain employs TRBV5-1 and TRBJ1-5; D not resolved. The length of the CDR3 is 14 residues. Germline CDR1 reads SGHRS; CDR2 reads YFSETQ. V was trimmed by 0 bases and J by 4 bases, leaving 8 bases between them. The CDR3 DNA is TGCGCCAGCAGCTTGGGCGGGTCTAATCAGCCCCAGCATTTT. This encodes CASSLGGSNQPQHF.

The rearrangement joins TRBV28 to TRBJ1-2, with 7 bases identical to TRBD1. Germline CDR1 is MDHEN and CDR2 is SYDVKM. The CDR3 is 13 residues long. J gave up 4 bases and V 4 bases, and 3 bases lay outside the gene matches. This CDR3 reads CASSSRDSYGYTF. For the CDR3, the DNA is TGTGCCAGCAGTTCCCGGGACAGCTATGGCTACACCTTC.

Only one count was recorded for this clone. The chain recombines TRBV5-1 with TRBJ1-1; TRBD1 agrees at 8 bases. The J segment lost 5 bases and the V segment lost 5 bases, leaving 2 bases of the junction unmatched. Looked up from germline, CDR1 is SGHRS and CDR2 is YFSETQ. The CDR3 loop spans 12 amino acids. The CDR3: CASSRQGTEAFF. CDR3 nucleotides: TGCGCCAGCAGTCGACAGGGGACTGAAGCTTTCTTT.